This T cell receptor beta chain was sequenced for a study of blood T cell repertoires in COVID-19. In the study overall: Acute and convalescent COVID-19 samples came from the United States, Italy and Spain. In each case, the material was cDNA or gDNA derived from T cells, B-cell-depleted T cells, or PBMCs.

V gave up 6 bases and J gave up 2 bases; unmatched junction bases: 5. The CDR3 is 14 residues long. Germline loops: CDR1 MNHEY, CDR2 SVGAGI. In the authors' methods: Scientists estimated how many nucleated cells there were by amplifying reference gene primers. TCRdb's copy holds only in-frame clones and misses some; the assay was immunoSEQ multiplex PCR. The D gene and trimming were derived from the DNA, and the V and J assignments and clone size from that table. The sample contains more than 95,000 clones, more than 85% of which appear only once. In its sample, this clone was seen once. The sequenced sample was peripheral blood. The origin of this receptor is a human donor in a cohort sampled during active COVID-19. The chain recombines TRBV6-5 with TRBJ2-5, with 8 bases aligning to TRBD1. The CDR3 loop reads CASRTGQGQETQYF. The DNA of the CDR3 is TGTGCCAGCAGGACAGGACAGGGTCAAGAGACCCAGTACTTC.